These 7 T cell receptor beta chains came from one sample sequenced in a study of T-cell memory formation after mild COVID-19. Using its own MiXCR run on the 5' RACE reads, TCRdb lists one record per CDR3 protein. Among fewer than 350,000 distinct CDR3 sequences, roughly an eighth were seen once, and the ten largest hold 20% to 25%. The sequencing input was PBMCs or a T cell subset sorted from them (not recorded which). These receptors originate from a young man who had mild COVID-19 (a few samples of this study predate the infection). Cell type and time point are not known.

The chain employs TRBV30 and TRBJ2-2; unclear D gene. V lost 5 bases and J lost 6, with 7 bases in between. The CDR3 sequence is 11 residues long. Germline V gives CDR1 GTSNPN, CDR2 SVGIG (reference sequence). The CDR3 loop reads CAWRAAGELFF. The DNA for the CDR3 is TGTGCCTGGCGGGCGGCCGGGGAGCTGTTTTTT.

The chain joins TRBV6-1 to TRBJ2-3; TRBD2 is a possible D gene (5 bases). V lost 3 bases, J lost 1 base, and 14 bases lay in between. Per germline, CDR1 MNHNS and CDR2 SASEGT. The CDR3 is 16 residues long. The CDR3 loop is CASSDGVLRGTDTQYF. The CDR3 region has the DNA TGTGCCAGCAGTGACGGAGTCTTGCGGGGCACAGATACGCAGTATTTT.

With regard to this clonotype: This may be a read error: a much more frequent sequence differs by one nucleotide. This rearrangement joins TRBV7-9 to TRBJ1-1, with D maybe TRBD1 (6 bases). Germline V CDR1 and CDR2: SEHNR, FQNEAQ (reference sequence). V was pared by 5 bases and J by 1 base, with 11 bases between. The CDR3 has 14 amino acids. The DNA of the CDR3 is TGTGCCAGCAGCCAAGGACAGACGAACACTGAAGCTTTCTTT. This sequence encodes CASSQGQTNTEAFF.

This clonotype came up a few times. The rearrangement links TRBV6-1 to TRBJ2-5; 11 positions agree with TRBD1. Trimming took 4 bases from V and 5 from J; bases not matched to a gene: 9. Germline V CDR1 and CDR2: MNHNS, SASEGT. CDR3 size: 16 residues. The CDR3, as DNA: TGTGCCAGCAGTGGCCGGGACAGGGGGTTTCTGGAGACCCAGTACTTC. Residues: CASSGRDRGFLETQYF.

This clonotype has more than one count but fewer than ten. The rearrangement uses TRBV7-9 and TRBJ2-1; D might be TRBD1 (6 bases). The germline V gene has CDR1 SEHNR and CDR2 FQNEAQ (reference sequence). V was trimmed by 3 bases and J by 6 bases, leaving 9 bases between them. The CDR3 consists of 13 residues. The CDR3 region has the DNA TGTGCCAGCAGCTTGCTGGGGGCCAATGAGCAGTTCTTC. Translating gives CASSLLGANEQFF.

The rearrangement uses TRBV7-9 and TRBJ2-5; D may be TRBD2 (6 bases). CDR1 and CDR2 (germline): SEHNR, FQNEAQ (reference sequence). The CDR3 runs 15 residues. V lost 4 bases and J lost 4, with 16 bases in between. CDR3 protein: CASSSTPRTIETQYF. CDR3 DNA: TGTGCCAGCAGCTCCACCCCGAGGACTATAGAGACCCAGTACTTC. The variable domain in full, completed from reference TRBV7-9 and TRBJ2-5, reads DTGVSQNPRHKITKRGQNVTFRCDPISEHNRLYWYRQTLGQGPEFLTYFQNEAQLEKSRLLSDRFSAERPKGSFSTLEIQRTEQGDSAMYLCASSSTPRTIETQYFGPGTRLLVL.

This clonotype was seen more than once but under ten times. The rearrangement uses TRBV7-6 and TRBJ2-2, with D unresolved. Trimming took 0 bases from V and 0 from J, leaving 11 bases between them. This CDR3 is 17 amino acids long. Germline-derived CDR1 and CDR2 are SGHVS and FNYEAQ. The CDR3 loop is CASSLAVPAANTGELFF. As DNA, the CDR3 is TGTGCCAGCAGCTTAGCGGTCCCGGCCGCGAACACCGGGGAGCTGTTTTTT.